A selection of T cell receptor delta chains follows, all from one sample in a study of gammadelta T cells in human blood. TCRdb repeated clone calling on the RT-PCR reads with CATT. The sample lists 1,000 to 1,500 delta-chain clones, around 9.7% occurring once. Sequencing was performed on non-Vgamma9Vdelta2 gamma-delta T cells from infant blood. The receptors come from a human donor. The CDR3 runs from the conserved cysteine through the conserved F or W. Each record gives: clone size, V gene, D gene, J gene, CDR3 length, CDR3 DNA, CDR3 protein. A D gene is named only where the DNA matches it firmly. Not every row has a clone size; where given, it reads once, few, many or a size class.

abundance: medium-sized; v_gene: TRDV3; d_gene: TRDD3; j_gene: TRDJ1; len: 18; CDR3nt: TGTGCCTTAATGAAACGAGGTGGTGGGGGACACAACACCGATAAACTCATCTTT; CDR3aa: CALMKRGGGGHNTDKLIF
abundance: large; v_gene: TRDV2; d_gene: .; j_gene: TRDJ1; len: 14; CDR3nt: TGTGCCTGCCACGGCTCAACAGCACCCGATAAACTCATCTTT; CDR3aa: CACHGSTAPDKLIF
abundance: .; v_gene: TRDV1; d_gene: .; j_gene: TRDJ1; len: 18; CDR3nt: TGTGCTCTTGGGGAATTTGCCTTTGGTACTGGACCTACCGATAAACTCATCTTT; CDR3aa: CALGEFAFGTGPTDKLIF
abundance: medium-sized; v_gene: TRDV1; d_gene: .; j_gene: TRDJ1; len: 17; CDR3nt: TGTGCTCTTGGGGGTTCAGGTCAGGTGGATACATCAAAAAAACTCATCTTT; CDR3aa: CALGGSGQVDTSKKLIF
abundance: large; v_gene: TRDV1; d_gene: .; j_gene: TRDJ1; len: 17; CDR3nt: TGTGCTCTTGGGGAACACTTCCCAGGGCACGACACCGATAAACTCATCTTT; CDR3aa: CALGEHFPGHDTDKLIF
abundance: medium-sized; v_gene: TRDV1; d_gene: .; j_gene: TRDJ1; len: 18; CDR3nt: TGTGCTCTTGGGGAGTCCTACCTTTTCCGGGGGGACACCGATAAACTCATCTTT; CDR3aa: CALGESYLFRGDTDKLIF
abundance: medium-sized; v_gene: TRDV1; d_gene: .; j_gene: TRDJ1; len: 21; CDR3nt: TGTGCTCTTGGGGAACTTATTCGGGGGCCCATGGGGGTTCAGTACACCGATAAACTCATCTTT; CDR3aa: CALGELIRGPMGVQYTDKLIF
abundance: large; v_gene: TRDV1; d_gene: .; j_gene: TRDJ1; len: 21; CDR3nt: TGTGCTCTTGGGGAACCCCCCGCCTTCCTCCCATACTGGGGGTTCCGCGATAAACTCATCTTT; CDR3aa: CALGEPPAFLPYWGFRDKLIF
abundance: medium-sized; v_gene: TRDV1; d_gene: .; j_gene: TRDJ1; len: 18; CDR3nt: TGTGCTCTTGGGGGAAGACCACTGGGATTGGGAGGGACCGATAAACTCATCTTT; CDR3aa: CALGGRPLGLGGTDKLIF
abundance: .; v_gene: TRDV1; d_gene: .; j_gene: TRDJ1; len: 15; CDR3nt: TGTGCTCTTGGGGAACCCCTCACTAACACCGATAAACTCATCTTT; CDR3aa: CALGEPLTNTDKLIF
abundance: large; v_gene: TRDV1; d_gene: TRDD3; j_gene: TRDJ1; len: 21; CDR3nt: TGTGCTCTTGGGGCCCTCCTTCTACGTCCTACTGGGGGATACTACACCGATAAACTCATCTTT; CDR3aa: CALGALLLRPTGGYYTDKLIF
abundance: few; v_gene: TRDV1; d_gene: .; j_gene: TRDJ1; len: 20; CDR3nt: TGTGCTCTTGGGAAGACGGTTGACGTTTTGACGCGAGCGTACACCGATAAACTCATCTTT; CDR3aa: CALGKTVDVLTRAYTDKLIF
abundance: large; v_gene: TRDV1; d_gene: .; j_gene: TRDJ1; len: 20; CDR3nt: TGTGCTCTTGGGGAAAAGTATTTCTACAGTGTACGTATGGGCACCGATAAACTCATCTTT; CDR3aa: CALGEKYFYSVRMGTDKLIF
abundance: large; v_gene: TRDV1; d_gene: TRDD3; j_gene: TRDJ1; len: 20; CDR3nt: TGTGCTCTTGGGGACCATTCAATATTAAGCGTACTGGGGGTCCCGCATAAACTCATCTTT; CDR3aa: CALGDHSILSVLGVPHKLIF
abundance: few; v_gene: TRDV1; d_gene: TRDD2; j_gene: TRDJ1; len: 19; CDR3nt: TGTGCTCTTGGGGAATCGTTGGCCTTCCTACGTAGGTCCCTGGGGGAACTCATCTTT; CDR3aa: CALGESLAFLRRSLGELIF
abundance: large; v_gene: TRDV2; d_gene: TRDD3; j_gene: TRDJ1; len: 17; CDR3nt: TGTGCCTGTGACCGCAATCACTCCGGGGGATACGGAAAAAAACTCATCTTT; CDR3aa: CACDRNHSGGYGKKLIF
abundance: large; v_gene: TRDV2; d_gene: TRDD3; j_gene: TRDJ3; len: 18; CDR3nt: TGTGCCTGTGACTTTGGTGGGGGATACATAAGGGACACCCGACAGATGTTTTTC; CDR3aa: CACDFGGGYIRDTRQMFF
abundance: large; v_gene: TRDV1; d_gene: .; j_gene: TRDJ1; len: 23; CDR3nt: TGTGCTCTTGGGGAACGGATTCTTTCCTACGTATCACTGGGCCTACCCCCGTGGGATAAACTCATCTTT; CDR3aa: CALGERILSYVSLGLPPWDKLIF
abundance: .; v_gene: TRDV1; d_gene: .; j_gene: TRDJ2; len: 20; CDR3nt: TGTGCTCTTGGGGAACTCCCCACAATCCTACCGGGGCTATTGAAAGCACAACTCTTCTTT; CDR3aa: CALGELPTILPGLLKAQLFF
abundance: large; v_gene: TRDV1; d_gene: .; j_gene: TRDJ1; len: 16; CDR3nt: TGTGCTCTTAGCCTCCGTCATGGGGAGAACACCGATAAACTCATCTTT; CDR3aa: CALSLRHGENTDKLIF
abundance: large; v_gene: TRAV38-2/DV8; d_gene: .; j_gene: TRDJ3; len: 16; CDR3nt: TGTGCTTATGTGGAGGGCTCTACCTGGGACACCCGACAGATGTTTTTC; CDR3aa: CAYVEGSTWDTRQMFF
abundance: large; v_gene: TRDV1; d_gene: TRDD3; j_gene: TRDJ3; len: 20; CDR3nt: TGTGCTCTTGGGGAACTGACCTGGGGGGGAGTCTCCTGGGACACCCGACAGATGTTTTTC; CDR3aa: CALGELTWGGVSWDTRQMFF
abundance: large; v_gene: TRDV1; d_gene: .; j_gene: TRDJ2; len: 16; CDR3nt: TGTGCTCTTCGTAAAGGGTCCCTCCGTCGGGCAGCACAACTCTTCTTT; CDR3aa: CALRKGSLRRAAQLFF
abundance: large; v_gene: TRDV1; d_gene: .; j_gene: TRDJ3; len: 14; CDR3nt: TGTGCTCTCGGAGTCTCCTGGGACACCCGACAGATGTTTTTC; CDR3aa: CALGVSWDTRQMFF
abundance: few; v_gene: TRDV1; d_gene: TRDD3; j_gene: TRDJ1; len: 22; CDR3nt: TGTGCTCTTGACGGGGAGCGCCTTCCCTTGGGGGATAGGGAACCCTACACCGATAAACTCATCTTT; CDR3aa: CALDGERLPLGDREPYTDKLIF
abundance: large; v_gene: TRDV1; d_gene: TRDD3; j_gene: TRDJ1; len: 19; CDR3nt: TGTGCTCTTGGGCTCATTCCCTGGGGGATAACCCCGGACACCGATAAACTCATCTTT; CDR3aa: CALGLIPWGITPDTDKLIF
abundance: large; v_gene: TRAV38-2/DV8; d_gene: TRDD3; j_gene: TRDJ1; len: 16; CDR3nt: TGTGCTTATAGGCTGGGGGCCGCCAAAACACCCGATAAACTCATCTTT; CDR3aa: CAYRLGAAKTPDKLIF
abundance: medium-sized; v_gene: TRDV1; d_gene: .; j_gene: TRDJ1; len: 18; CDR3nt: TGTGCTCTTGGGGAAGACCTAGAGAGCCCCCCGAACACCGATAAACTCATCTTT; CDR3aa: CALGEDLESPPNTDKLIF
abundance: large; v_gene: TRDV1; d_gene: TRDD3; j_gene: TRDJ2; len: 17; CDR3nt: TGTGCTCTTGGGGATACCGCCCTACTGGGGGATACAACACAACTCTTCTTT; CDR3aa: CALGDTALLGDTTQLFF
abundance: medium-sized; v_gene: TRDV1; d_gene: .; j_gene: TRDJ1; len: 23; CDR3nt: TGTGCTCTTGGGGATCAAATCCTACCTTGGGGGACAGAACTGAGTGGGTACACCGATAAACTCATCTTT; CDR3aa: CALGDQILPWGTELSGYTDKLIF
abundance: few; v_gene: TRDV1; d_gene: TRDD3; j_gene: TRDJ1; len: 29; CDR3nt: TGTGCTCTTGGGGAATTAAAATTGGGTCGGATTCCGGGGCTAGTTTCTGGGGGATACCACGCGGGGGACACCGATAAACTCATCTTT; CDR3aa: CALGELKLGRIPGLVSGGYHAGDTDKLIF
abundance: large; v_gene: TRDV1; d_gene: TRDD3; j_gene: TRDJ1; len: 20; CDR3nt: TGTGCTCTTGGGGAACTAGGAACTTCACTGGGGGTAATATACACCGATAAACTCATCTTT; CDR3aa: CALGELGTSLGVIYTDKLIF
abundance: few; v_gene: TRDV3; d_gene: TRDD3; j_gene: TRDJ2; len: 18; CDR3nt: TGTGCCTTTTCCCTACTGGGGGATACGCGTATCCGGGCAGCACAACTCTTCTTT; CDR3aa: CAFSLLGDTRIRAAQLFF
abundance: .; v_gene: TRDV3; d_gene: .; j_gene: TRDJ1; len: 19; CDR3nt: TGTGCCTTTCTTCATTATGAGGCCCGGGGTATGCCATACACCGATAAACTCATCTTT; CDR3aa: CAFLHYEARGMPYTDKLIF
abundance: large; v_gene: TRDV1; d_gene: .; j_gene: TRDJ1; len: 16; CDR3nt: TGTGCTCTTGGGGAACGGGGCCTACCCAAAAGTCATAAACTCATCTTT; CDR3aa: CALGERGLPKSHKLIF
abundance: medium-sized; v_gene: TRDV1; d_gene: TRDD3; j_gene: TRDJ3; len: 22; CDR3nt: TGTGCTCTTGGGGAACACCCTTTACTGGGGGAGGAGCCCCCCTGGGACACCCGACAGATGTTTTTC; CDR3aa: CALGEHPLLGEEPPWDTRQMFF
abundance: large; v_gene: TRDV1; d_gene: .; j_gene: TRDJ1; len: 16; CDR3nt: TGTGCTCTTGGGGAACTCATGAGGGATAAATCCGATAAACTCATCTTT; CDR3aa: CALGELMRDKSDKLIF
abundance: large; v_gene: TRDV1; d_gene: TRDD3; j_gene: TRDJ1; len: 18; CDR3nt: TGTGCTCTTGGGGATACAAGGGGGATCGTGCTCTGGATGACTAAACTCATCTTT; CDR3aa: CALGDTRGIVLWMTKLIF
abundance: .; v_gene: TRDV1; d_gene: TRDD3; j_gene: TRDJ1; len: 20; CDR3nt: TGTGCTCTTGGGGAACTCCGTGAATCCCAAGCTGGGGGACGAGGCGATAAACTCATCTTT; CDR3aa: CALGELRESQAGGRGDKLIF
abundance: large; v_gene: TRDV2; d_gene: TRDD3; j_gene: TRDJ1; len: 17; CDR3nt: TGTGCCTGTGACACCGAACTGGGGGATAACTTAAGAGATAAACTCATCTTT; CDR3aa: CACDTELGDNLRDKLIF
abundance: medium-sized; v_gene: TRDV1; d_gene: .; j_gene: TRDJ1; len: 23; CDR3nt: TGTGCTCTTGGGGAACTAGTCAGTCAAGTGGTATGGGATCCGCCCCCGTACACCGATAAACTCATCTTT; CDR3aa: CALGELVSQVVWDPPPYTDKLIF
abundance: large; v_gene: TRDV1; d_gene: .; j_gene: TRDJ1; len: 16; CDR3nt: TGTGCTCTTGGGGAACTAATAATCCCGTACACCGATAAACTCATCTTT; CDR3aa: CALGELIIPYTDKLIF
abundance: large; v_gene: TRDV1; d_gene: TRDD3; j_gene: TRDJ1; len: 18; CDR3nt: TGTGCTCTTGGATTCAGGCCTATCTACTGGGGACGCACCGATAAACTCATCTTT; CDR3aa: CALGFRPIYWGRTDKLIF
abundance: large; v_gene: TRDV1; d_gene: TRDD3; j_gene: TRDJ1; len: 19; CDR3nt: TGTGCTCTTCTACGGCCTTCCACTACTGGGGGATACAAGACCGATAAACTCATCTTT; CDR3aa: CALLRPSTTGGYKTDKLIF
abundance: large; v_gene: TRDV1; d_gene: TRDD3; j_gene: TRDJ1; len: 19; CDR3nt: TGTGCTCTTGGGGGTCGCGCCCTTCTTACTGGGGGAGCCACCGATAAACTCATCTTT; CDR3aa: CALGGRALLTGGATDKLIF
abundance: medium-sized; v_gene: TRDV1; d_gene: .; j_gene: TRDJ1; len: 11; CDR3nt: TGTGCTCTTGGGGACCTTGATAAACTCATCTTT; CDR3aa: CALGDLDKLIF
abundance: large; v_gene: TRDV1; d_gene: TRDD3; j_gene: TRDJ1; len: 18; CDR3nt: TGTGCTCTTGGGGAACTGGGTATGCGGGGGATGAACAGCGATAAACTCATCTTT; CDR3aa: CALGELGMRGMNSDKLIF
abundance: large; v_gene: TRDV1; d_gene: .; j_gene: TRDJ1; len: 18; CDR3nt: TGTGCTCTTGGGGCGTCTTTTCCTACGGGGGGATTGAACCTTAAACTCATCTTT; CDR3aa: CALGASFPTGGLNLKLIF
abundance: .; v_gene: TRDV1; d_gene: TRDD2; j_gene: TRDJ1; len: 22; CDR3nt: TGTGCTCTTGGGGACCGATCCTTCCTACGGAGTGGGGGACATCCTTACACCGATAAACTCATCTTT; CDR3aa: CALGDRSFLRSGGHPYTDKLIF
abundance: large; v_gene: TRDV2; d_gene: TRDD3; j_gene: TRDJ1; len: 24; CDR3nt: TGTGCCTGTGACACCATTCCTACTCGCTTACTGGGGGATACGCGAACCAGGTACACCGATAAACTCATCTTT; CDR3aa: CACDTIPTRLLGDTRTRYTDKLIF
abundance: large; v_gene: TRDV2; d_gene: TRDD3; j_gene: TRDJ1; len: 19; CDR3nt: TGTGCCTGTGACATCCGATCCCAATACTGGGGACCCTACACCGATAAACTCATCTTT; CDR3aa: CACDIRSQYWGPYTDKLIF
abundance: large; v_gene: TRAV29/DV5; d_gene: .; j_gene: TRDJ1; len: 17; CDR3nt: TGTGCGGCGCCTTCCTACTGTACTGGGGGCGATACCGATAAACTCATCTTT; CDR3aa: CAAPSYCTGGDTDKLIF
abundance: large; v_gene: TRDV1; d_gene: TRDD3; j_gene: TRDJ3; len: 17; CDR3nt: TGTGCTCTTGGGGATACTGGGGGATACTGGGACACCCGACAGATGTTTTTC; CDR3aa: CALGDTGGYWDTRQMFF
abundance: few; v_gene: TRDV2; d_gene: TRDD3; j_gene: TRDJ2; len: 18; CDR3nt: TGTGCCTGTGACACCTTCCTACAAAGTGGTGGGGGATACGCGGTACTCTTCTTT; CDR3aa: CACDTFLQSGGGYAVLFF
abundance: large; v_gene: TRDV1; d_gene: TRDD3; j_gene: TRDJ1; len: 22; CDR3nt: TGTGCTCTTGGGGAAACGGCTACGCCACACAACGACTGGGGGATAAGGTCCGATAAACTCATCTTT; CDR3aa: CALGETATPHNDWGIRSDKLIF
abundance: .; v_gene: TRDV2; d_gene: TRDD3; j_gene: TRDJ1; len: 14; CDR3nt: TGTGCCTGTGACACCATGGGGGATCACGATAAACTCATCTTC; CDR3aa: CACDTMGDHDKLIF
abundance: large; v_gene: TRDV1; d_gene: TRDD3; j_gene: TRDJ1; len: 18; CDR3nt: TGTGCTCTTGGGGAGAGAACTACCGGGGATACGAACACCGATAAACTCATCTTT; CDR3aa: CALGERTTGDTNTDKLIF
abundance: medium-sized; v_gene: TRDV1; d_gene: TRDD3; j_gene: TRDJ1; len: 18; CDR3nt: TGTGCTCTTGGGGACCCCACGGATGGGGGATTGGTAACCGATAAACTCATCTTT; CDR3aa: CALGDPTDGGLVTDKLIF
abundance: .; v_gene: TRAV38-2/DV8; d_gene: .; j_gene: TRDJ1; len: 13; CDR3nt: TGTGCTTTTGGGGGGGTTTACACCGATAAACTCATCTTT; CDR3aa: CAFGGVYTDKLIF